This T cell receptor beta chain was identified in a study of blood T cell repertoires in COVID-19. Study-level information: The samples span acute and convalescent COVID-19 from the United States, Italy and Spain.

Looked up from germline, CDR1 is MNHEY and CDR2 is SVGEGT. This CDR3 is 13 amino acids long. V was trimmed by 2 bases and J by 7 bases, leaving 11 bases between them. Per the authors' pipeline: Using reference gene primer amplification, nucleated cell counts were estimated. The method was immunoSEQ multiplex PCR; TCRdb's version includes in-frame clones alone and lacks a portion of them. D and trimming come from the DNA, and the V and J calls and clone size come from that table. The sample has 90,000 to 130,000 clones; around 86% are singletons. Sequenced input: peripheral blood. The TCR sequence derives from a man aged 40-55 years with acute or convalescent COVID-19. The chain is built from TRBV6-2 or TRBV6-3 and TRBJ1-1; perhaps TRBD1 as D (6 bases). The CDR3 nucleotides read TGTGCCAGCAGTTACCGACAGGCGGGTGAAGCTTTCTTT. This translates into CASSYRQAGEAFF.